Listed here are 7 T cell receptor beta chains from one sample, sequenced in a study of shared clonotypes between healthy human individuals. Produced via immunoSEQ multiplex PCR; TCRdb's table is partial and in-frame only. The sample carries around 2,000,000 clones, approximately 95% recorded once. Specimen: naive CD4+ T cells sorted from blood. The subset: CD45RA+ positively selected. The receptors stem from a man aged 18 to 29 in good health.

The rearrangement links TRBV11-2 to TRBJ1-1, with 8 positions matching TRBD1. The J segment lost 7 bases and the V segment lost 4 bases, leaving 14 bases of the junction unmatched. The CDR3 has 16 residues. Looked up from germline, CDR1 is SGHAT and CDR2 is FQNNGV. DNA of the CDR3: TGTGCCAGCAGCTCAGGACAGGGCGGCAATACCGTTGAAGCTTTCTTT. Amino acids: CASSSGQGGNTVEAFF.

V gene TRBV7-9 combines with J gene TRBJ1-4, with TRBD1 identical over 10 bases. Germline-derived CDR1 and CDR2 are SEHNR and FQNEAQ (reference sequence). Trimming removed 5 bases from V and 7 bases from J; junction bases left unmatched: 7. This CDR3 comprises 15 residues. The CDR3 DNA reads as TGTGCCAGCAGCCCTGGACAGGGGGTTATTGAAAAACTGTTTTTT. Protein product: CASSPGQGVIEKLFF. Full variable domain (rest looked up from reference TRBV7-9 and TRBJ1-4): DTGVSQNPRHKITKRGQNVTFRCDPISEHNRLYWYRQTLGQGPEFLTYFQNEAQLEKSRLLSDRFSAERPKGSFSTLEIQRTEQGDSAMYLCASSPGQGVIEKLFFGSGTQLSVL.

This rearrangement joins TRBV28 to TRBJ2-1; D is uncertain. Trimming took off 5 bases at V and 4 bases at J, with 15 bases between the two ends. The CDR3 has 15 amino acids. In germline, CDR1 is MDHEN, CDR2 SYDVKM. For the CDR3, the DNA is TGTGCCAGCAGTGGCTCCAGCAGAAAGTACAATGAGCAGTTCTTC. It translates to CASSGSSRKYNEQFF.

Regarding this clone: In the same sample, other DNA sequences code for this CDR3. In DNA form, the CDR3 reads TGTGCCAGCAGCTTGGGGGCCTCCTACGAGCAGTACTTC. Protein sequence: CASSLGASYEQYF. This sequence joins TRBV11-2 and TRBJ2-7, with D possibly matching TRBD1 (6 bases). V was pared by 3 bases and J by 0 bases, with 6 bases between. The CDR3 has 13 residues. Germline CDR1 is SGHAT and CDR2 is FQNNGV.

J is TRBJ2-5 and V is TRBV7-2; D is perhaps TRBD1 (6 bases). The CDR3 has 16 amino acids. CDR1 is SGHTA and CDR2 is FQGNSA in the germline V gene. The V gene lost 1 base and the J gene lost 0 bases, with 12 bases spanning the gap. CDR3 sequence reads: CASSLVGTSNQETQYF. For the CDR3, the DNA is TGTGCCAGCAGCTTAGTCGGGACATCTAACCAAGAGACCCAGTACTTC.

A remark on this clone: A junction boundary mismatches the germline segment, possibly from a read error. The rearrangement links TRBV9 to TRBJ1-6; D gene uncertain. Germline CDR1 SGDLS, CDR2 YYNGEE. CDR3 length equals 15 residues. CDR3 in amino acids: CASGVRGHQDSPLHF. In DNA form, the CDR3 reads TGTGCCAGCGGCGTAAGAGGGCATCAGGATTCACCCCTCCACTTT.

The chain employs TRBV6-5 and TRBJ2-7; D unclear. This CDR3 contains 13 residues. V dropped 5 bases and J dropped 4 bases, with 12 bases sitting between them. Germline V CDR1 and CDR2: MNHEY, SVGAGI. CDR3 in amino acids: CASSRGPAYEQYF. The CDR3 coding sequence is TGTGCCAGCAGTAGAGGACCAGCATACGAGCAGTACTTC.